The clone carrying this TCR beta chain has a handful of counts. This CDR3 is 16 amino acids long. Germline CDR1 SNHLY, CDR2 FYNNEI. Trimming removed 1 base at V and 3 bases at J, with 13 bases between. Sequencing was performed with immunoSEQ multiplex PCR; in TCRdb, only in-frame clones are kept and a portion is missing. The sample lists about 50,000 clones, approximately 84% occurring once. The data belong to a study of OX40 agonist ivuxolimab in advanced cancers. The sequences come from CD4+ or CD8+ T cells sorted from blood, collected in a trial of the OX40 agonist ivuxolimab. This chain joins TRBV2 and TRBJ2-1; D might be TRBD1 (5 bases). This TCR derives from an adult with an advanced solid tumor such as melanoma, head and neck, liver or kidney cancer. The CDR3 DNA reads TGTGCCAGCAGTGAAGGTTGGCAGGGCGTCTACAATGAGCAGTTCTTC. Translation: CASSEGWQGVYNEQFF. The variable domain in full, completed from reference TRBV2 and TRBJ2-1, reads EPEVTQTPSHQVTQMGQEVILRCVPISNHLYFYWYRQILGQKVEFLVSFYNNEISEKSEIFDDQFSVERPDGSNFTLKIRSTKLEDSAMYFCASSEGWQGVYNEQFFGPGTRLTVL.